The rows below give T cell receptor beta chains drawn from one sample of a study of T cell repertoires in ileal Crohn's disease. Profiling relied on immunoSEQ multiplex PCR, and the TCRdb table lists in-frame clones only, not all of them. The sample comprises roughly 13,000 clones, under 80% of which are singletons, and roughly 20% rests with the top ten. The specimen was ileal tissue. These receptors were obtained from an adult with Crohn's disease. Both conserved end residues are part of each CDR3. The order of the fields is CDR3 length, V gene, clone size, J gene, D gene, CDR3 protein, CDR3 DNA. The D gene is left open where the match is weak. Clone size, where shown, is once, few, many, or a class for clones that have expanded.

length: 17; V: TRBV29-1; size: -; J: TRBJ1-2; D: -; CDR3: CSVVLDRSTSRNYGYTF; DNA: TGCAGCGTCGTCCTAGACAGATCCACCTCTAGGAACTATGGCTACACCTTC
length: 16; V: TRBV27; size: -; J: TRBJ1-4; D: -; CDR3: CASIPPGGEANEKLFF; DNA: TGTGCCAGCATCCCCCCCGGAGGGGAGGCTAATGAAAAACTGTTTTTT
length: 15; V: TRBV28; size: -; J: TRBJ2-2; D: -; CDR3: CASSFGGANTGELFF; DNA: TGTGCCAGCAGTTTTGGAGGAGCGAACACCGGGGAGCTGTTTTTT
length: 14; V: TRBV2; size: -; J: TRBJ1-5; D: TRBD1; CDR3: CASSLQGWRQPQHF; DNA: TGTGCCAGCAGTCTACAGGGGTGGCGACAGCCCCAGCATTTT
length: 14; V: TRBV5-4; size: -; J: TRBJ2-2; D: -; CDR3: CASGVRGDTGELFF; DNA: TGTGCCAGCGGGGTGCGGGGAGACACCGGGGAGCTGTTTTTT
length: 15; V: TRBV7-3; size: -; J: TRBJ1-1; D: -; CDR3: CASSQSPLRSTEAFF; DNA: TGTGCCAGCAGCCAAAGTCCGCTAAGGAGCACTGAAGCTTTCTTT
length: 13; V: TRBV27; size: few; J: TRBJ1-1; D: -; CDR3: CASSLSTADEAFF; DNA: TGTGCCAGCAGTTTATCGACAGCTGATGAAGCTTTCTTT
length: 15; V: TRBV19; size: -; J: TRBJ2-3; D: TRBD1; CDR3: CASSRWQGAGDTQYF; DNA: TGTGCCAGTAGTAGATGGCAGGGGGCAGGGGATACGCAGTATTTT
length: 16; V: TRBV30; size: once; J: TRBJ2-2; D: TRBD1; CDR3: CAWRGSSGGRAGELFF; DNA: TGTGCCTGGAGGGGTAGCTCAGGGGGAAGAGCCGGGGAGCTGTTTTTT
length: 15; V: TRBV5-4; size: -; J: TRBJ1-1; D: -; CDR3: CASSLAVGQNTEAFF; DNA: TGTGCCAGCAGCTTGGCCGTCGGACAGAACACTGAAGCTTTCTTT
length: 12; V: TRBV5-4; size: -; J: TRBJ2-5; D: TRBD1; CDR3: CASGTVQETQYF; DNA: TGTGCCAGTGGGACAGTACAAGAGACCCAGTACTTC
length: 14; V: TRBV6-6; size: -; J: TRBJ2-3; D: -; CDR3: CASSYRSRTDTQYF; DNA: TGTGCCAGCAGTTACCGGTCGAGGACAGATACGCAGTATTTT
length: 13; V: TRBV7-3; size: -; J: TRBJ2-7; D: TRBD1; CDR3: CASSSRQGSEQYF; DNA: TGTGCCAGCAGCTCTCGACAGGGTTCCGAGCAGTACTTC
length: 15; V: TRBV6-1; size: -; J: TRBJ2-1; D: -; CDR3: CASGPYRIWYNEQFF; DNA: TGTGCCAGCGGTCCCTACAGGATTTGGTACAATGAGCAGTTCTTC
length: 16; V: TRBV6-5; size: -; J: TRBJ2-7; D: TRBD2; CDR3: CASSYGSSGGSYEQYF; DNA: TGTGCCAGCAGTTACGGCTCTAGCGGGGGGTCCTACGAGCAGTACTTC
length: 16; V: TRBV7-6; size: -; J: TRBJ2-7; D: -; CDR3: CASSLVTGVGSYEQYF; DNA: TGTGCCAGCAGCTTAGTTACGGGGGTCGGGTCCTACGAGCAGTACTTC
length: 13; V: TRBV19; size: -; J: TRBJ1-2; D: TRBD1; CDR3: CASSLRQGGGYTF; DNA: TGTGCCAGTAGTCTGAGGCAGGGGGGAGGCTACACCTTC
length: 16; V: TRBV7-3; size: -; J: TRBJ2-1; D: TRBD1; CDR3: CASSYAGTGAYNEQFF; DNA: TGTGCCAGCAGCTACGCCGGGACAGGGGCCTACAATGAGCAGTTCTTC
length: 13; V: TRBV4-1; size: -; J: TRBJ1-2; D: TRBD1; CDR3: CASSRDRNYGYTF; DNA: TGCGCCAGCAGCCGGGACAGGAACTATGGCTACACCTTC
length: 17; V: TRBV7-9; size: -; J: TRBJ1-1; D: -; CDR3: CASSLEGAGLMGTEAFF; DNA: TGTGCCAGCAGCTTAGAAGGGGCAGGGCTTATGGGGACTGAAGCTTTCTTT
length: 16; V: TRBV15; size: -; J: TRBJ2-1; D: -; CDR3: CATSRDQVTTDDEQFF; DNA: TGTGCCACCAGCAGAGATCAAGTGACTACGGACGATGAGCAGTTCTTC
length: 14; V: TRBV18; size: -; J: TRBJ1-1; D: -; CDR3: CASSPYQGNTEAFF; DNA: TGTGCCAGCTCACCATACCAGGGGAACACTGAAGCTTTCTTT
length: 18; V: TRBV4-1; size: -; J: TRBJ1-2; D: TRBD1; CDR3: CASSQVPGQGARGYGYTF; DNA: TGCGCCAGCAGCCAGGTTCCGGGACAGGGGGCTCGGGGCTATGGCTACACCTTC
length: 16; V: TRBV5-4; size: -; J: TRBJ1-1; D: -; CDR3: CASSLDPGRWNTEAFF; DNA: TGTGCCAGCAGCTTGGATCCAGGTCGGTGGAACACTGAAGCTTTCTTT
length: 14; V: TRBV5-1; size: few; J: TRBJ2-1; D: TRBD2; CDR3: CASSPGLAGAEQFF; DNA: TGCGCCAGCAGCCCGGGACTAGCGGGGGCGGAGCAGTTCTTC
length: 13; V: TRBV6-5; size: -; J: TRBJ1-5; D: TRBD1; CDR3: CASRPDRVQPQHF; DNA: TGTGCCAGCAGACCGGACAGGGTACAGCCCCAGCATTTT
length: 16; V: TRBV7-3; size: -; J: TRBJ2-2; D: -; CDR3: CASSLRRGAGTGELFF; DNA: TGTGCCAGCAGCTTAAGACGCGGGGCGGGTACCGGGGAGCTGTTTTTT
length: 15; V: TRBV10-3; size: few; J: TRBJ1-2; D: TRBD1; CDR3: CAISDVGTGVYGYTF; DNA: TGTGCCATCAGTGACGTCGGGACAGGGGTTTATGGCTACACCTTC
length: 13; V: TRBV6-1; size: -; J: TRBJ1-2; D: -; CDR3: CASSEAGVYGYTF; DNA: TGTGCCAGCAGTGAAGCAGGGGTTTACGGCTACACCTTC
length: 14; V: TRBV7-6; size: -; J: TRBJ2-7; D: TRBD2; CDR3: CASSLLAGEGEQYF; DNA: TGTGCCAGCAGCCTCTTAGCGGGAGAGGGCGAGCAGTACTTC
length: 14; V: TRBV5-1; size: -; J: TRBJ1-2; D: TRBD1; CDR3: CASSLDPGGYGYTF; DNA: TGCGCCAGCAGCTTGGACCCAGGGGGCTATGGCTACACCTTC
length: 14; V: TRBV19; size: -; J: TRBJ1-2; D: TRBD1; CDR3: CASSLQGGPAGYTF; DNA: TGTGCCAGTAGTCTCCAGGGGGGCCCGGCTGGCTACACCTTC
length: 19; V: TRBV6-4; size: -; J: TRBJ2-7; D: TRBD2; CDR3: CASSAPKKTKSGRPYEQYF; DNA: TGTGCCAGCAGTGCACCCAAAAAGACAAAGAGCGGGAGACCCTACGAGCAGTACTTC
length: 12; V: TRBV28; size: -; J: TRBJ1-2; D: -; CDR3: CASRGRVYGYTF; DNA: TGTGCCAGCAGGGGCAGGGTGTATGGCTACACCTTC
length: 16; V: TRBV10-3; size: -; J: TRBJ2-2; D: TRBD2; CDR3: CAISGGTSGSTGELFF; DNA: TGTGCCATCAGTGGGGGGACTAGCGGGTCCACCGGGGAGCTGTTTTTT